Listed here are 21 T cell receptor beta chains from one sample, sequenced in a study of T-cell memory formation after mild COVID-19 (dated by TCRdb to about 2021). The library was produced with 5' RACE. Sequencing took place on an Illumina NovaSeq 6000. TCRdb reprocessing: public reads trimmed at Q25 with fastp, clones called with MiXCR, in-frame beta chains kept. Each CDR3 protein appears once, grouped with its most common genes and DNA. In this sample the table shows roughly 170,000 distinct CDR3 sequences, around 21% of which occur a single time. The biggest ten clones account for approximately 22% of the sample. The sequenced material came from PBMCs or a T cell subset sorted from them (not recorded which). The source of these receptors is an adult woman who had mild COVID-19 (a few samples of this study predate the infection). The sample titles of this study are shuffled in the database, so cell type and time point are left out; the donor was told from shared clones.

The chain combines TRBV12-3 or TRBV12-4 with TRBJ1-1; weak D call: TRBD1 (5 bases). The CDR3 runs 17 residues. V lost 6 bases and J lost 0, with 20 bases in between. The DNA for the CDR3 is TGTGCCAGCAGCCGCGATTTAGTAGGGGTTATGAACACTGAAGCTTTCTTT. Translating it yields CASSRDLVGVMNTEAFF.

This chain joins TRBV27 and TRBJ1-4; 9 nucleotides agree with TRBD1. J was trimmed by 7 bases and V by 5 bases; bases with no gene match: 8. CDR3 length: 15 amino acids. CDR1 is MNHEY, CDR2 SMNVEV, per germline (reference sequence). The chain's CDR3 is CASSQVTGGVEKLFF. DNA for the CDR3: TGTGCCAGCAGTCAGGTCACAGGGGGCGTTGAAAAACTGTTTTTT.

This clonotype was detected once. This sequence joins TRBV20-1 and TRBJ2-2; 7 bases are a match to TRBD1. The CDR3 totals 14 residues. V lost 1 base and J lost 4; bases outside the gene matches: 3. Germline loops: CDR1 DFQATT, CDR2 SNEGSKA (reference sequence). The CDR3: CSARADRATGELFF. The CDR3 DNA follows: TGCAGTGCTAGAGCCGACAGGGCCACCGGGGAGCTGTTTTTT.

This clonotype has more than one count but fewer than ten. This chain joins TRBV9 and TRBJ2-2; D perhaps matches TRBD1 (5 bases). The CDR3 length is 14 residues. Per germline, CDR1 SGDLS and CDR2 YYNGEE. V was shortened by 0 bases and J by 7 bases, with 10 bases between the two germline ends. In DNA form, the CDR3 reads TGTGCCAGCAGCGTAGGAAGGGGTTTCGGGGAGCTGTTTTTT. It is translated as CASSVGRGFGELFF. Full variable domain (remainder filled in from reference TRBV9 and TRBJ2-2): DSGVTQTPKHLITATGQRVTLRCSPRSGDLSVYWYQQSLDQGLQFLIQYYNGEERAKGNILERFSAQQFPDLHSELNLSSLELGDSALYFCASSVGRGFGELFFGEGSRLTVL.

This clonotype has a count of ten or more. DNA for the CDR3: TGTGCCAGCAGTTCCCAGGGCTACGAGCAGTACTTC. Protein product: CASSSQGYEQYF. The V and J genes are TRBV27 and TRBJ2-7; weak D call: TRBD1 (5 bases). CDR1 and CDR2 from the germline V gene are MNHEY and SMNVEV (reference sequence). The V end was cut by 4 bases, the J end by 3 bases, with 7 bases between. The CDR3 is made up of 12 amino acids.

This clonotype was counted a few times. For the CDR3, the DNA is TGTGCCAGCAGCTTGGACAGCAACACAGATACGCAGTATTTT. This sequence encodes CASSLDSNTDTQYF. This chain joins TRBV7-8 and TRBJ2-3, with D maybe TRBD1 (6 bases). The CDR3 runs 14 residues. The V gene lost 3 bases and the J gene lost 2 bases, with 9 bases spanning the gap. From germline, CDR1 is SGHVS and CDR2 FQNEAQ.

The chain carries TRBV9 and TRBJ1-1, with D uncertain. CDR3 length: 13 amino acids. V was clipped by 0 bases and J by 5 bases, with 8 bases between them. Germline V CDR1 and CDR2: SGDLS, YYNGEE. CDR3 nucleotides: TGTGCCAGCAGCGTAGCTCAAGGAACTGAAGCTTTCTTT. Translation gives CASSVAQGTEAFF.

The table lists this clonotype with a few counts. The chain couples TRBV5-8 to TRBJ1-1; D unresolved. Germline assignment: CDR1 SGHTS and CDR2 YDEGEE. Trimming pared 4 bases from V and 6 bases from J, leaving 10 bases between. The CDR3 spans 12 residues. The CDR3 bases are TGTGCCAGCAGCCTGCCCGGTCCTGAAGCTTTCTTT. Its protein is CASSLPGPEAFF.

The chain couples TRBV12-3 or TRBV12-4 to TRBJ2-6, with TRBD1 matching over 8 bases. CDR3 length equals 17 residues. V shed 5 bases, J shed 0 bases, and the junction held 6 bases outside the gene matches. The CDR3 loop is CASSTRQGSSGANVLTF. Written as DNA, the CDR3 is TGTGCCAGCAGTACACGACAGGGGAGCTCTGGGGCCAACGTCCTGACTTTC.

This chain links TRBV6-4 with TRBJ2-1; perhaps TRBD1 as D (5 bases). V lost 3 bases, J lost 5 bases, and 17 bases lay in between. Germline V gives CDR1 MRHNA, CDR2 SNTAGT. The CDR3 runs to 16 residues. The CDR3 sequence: CASSEEHLGPHNEQFF. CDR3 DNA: TGTGCCAGCAGTGAAGAGCACCTGGGGCCACACAATGAGCAGTTCTTC.

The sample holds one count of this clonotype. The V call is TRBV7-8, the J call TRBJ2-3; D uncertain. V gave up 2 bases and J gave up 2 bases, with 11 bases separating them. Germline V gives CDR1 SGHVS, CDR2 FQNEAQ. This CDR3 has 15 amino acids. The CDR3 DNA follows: TGTGCCAGCAGCTTAAGGCACACTGACACAGATACGCAGTATTTT. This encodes CASSLRHTDTDTQYF.

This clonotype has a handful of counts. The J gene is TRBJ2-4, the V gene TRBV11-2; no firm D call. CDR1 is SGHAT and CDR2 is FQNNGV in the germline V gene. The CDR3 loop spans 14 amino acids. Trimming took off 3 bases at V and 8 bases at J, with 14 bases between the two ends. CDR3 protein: CASSLRDPEDIQYF. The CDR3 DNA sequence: TGTGCCAGCAGCTTGAGAGACCCTGAGGACATTCAGTACTTC.

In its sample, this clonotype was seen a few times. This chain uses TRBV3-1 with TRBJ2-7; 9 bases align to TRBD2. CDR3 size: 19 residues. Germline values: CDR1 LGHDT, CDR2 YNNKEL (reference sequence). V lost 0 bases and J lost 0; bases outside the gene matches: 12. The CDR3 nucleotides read TGTGCCAGCAGCCAAGATCCTAAGGTAGCGGGGGTTTCCTCCTACGAGCAGTACTTC. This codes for CASSQDPKVAGVSSYEQYF.

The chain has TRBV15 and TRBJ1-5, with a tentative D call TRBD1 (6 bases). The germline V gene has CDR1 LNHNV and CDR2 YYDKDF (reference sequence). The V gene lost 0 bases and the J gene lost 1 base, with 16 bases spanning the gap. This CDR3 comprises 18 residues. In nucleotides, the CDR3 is TGTGCCACCAGCAGAGATTCGCCAGGGGCCCTAAGCAATCAGCCCCAGCATTTT. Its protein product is CATSRDSPGALSNQPQHF.

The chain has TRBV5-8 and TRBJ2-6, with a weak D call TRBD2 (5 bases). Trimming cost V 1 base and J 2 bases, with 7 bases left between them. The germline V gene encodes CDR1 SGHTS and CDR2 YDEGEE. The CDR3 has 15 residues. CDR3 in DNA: TGTGCCAGCAGCTTGAAGGGAGCTGGGGCCAACGTCCTGACTTTC. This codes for CASSLKGAGANVLTF.

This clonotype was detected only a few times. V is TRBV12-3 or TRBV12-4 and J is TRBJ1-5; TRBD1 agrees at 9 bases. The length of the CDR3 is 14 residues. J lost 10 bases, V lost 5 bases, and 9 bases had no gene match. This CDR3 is CASSPGQGTNPQHF. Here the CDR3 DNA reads TGTGCCAGCAGTCCGGGACAGGGAACAAATCCCCAGCATTTT.

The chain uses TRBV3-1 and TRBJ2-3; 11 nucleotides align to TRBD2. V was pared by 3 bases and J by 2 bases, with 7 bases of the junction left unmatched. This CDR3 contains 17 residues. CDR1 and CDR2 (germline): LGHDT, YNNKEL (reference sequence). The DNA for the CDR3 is TGTGCCAGCAGCCACCTCCCGGGACTAGCGGACACAGATACGCAGTATTTT. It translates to CASSHLPGLADTDTQYF.

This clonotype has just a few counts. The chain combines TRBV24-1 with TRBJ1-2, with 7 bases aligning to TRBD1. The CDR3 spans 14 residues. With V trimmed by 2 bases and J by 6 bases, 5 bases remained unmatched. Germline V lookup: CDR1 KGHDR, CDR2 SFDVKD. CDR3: CATSDWQGVDGYTF. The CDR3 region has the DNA TGTGCCACCAGTGATTGGCAGGGGGTCGATGGCTACACCTTC.

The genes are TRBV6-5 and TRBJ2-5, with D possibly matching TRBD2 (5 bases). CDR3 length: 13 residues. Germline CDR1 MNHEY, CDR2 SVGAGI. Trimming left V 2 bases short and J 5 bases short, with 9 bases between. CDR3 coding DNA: TGTGCCAGCAGTTACGAGGGTTCGGAGACCCAGTACTTC. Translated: CASSYEGSETQYF.

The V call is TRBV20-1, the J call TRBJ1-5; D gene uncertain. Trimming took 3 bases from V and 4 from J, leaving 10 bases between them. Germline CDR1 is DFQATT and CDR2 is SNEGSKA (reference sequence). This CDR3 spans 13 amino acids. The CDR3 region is CSASWSGNQPQHF. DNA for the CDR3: TGCAGTGCTAGTTGGTCAGGTAATCAGCCCCAGCATTTT.

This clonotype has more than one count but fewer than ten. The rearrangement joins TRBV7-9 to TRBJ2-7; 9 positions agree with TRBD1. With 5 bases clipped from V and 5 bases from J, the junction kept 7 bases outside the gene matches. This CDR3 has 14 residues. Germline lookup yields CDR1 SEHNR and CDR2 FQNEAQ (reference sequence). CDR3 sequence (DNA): TGTGCCAGCAGCCCCCGGGACAGGGCGAACGAGCAGTACTTC. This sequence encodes CASSPRDRANEQYF.